What follows describes a single TCR beta chain. The sample holds a few counts of this clone. Which antigen it targets is not known. No qualities accompany the bases; no much larger clone lies one base away. Trimming costs V 0 bases and J 9 bases, and their ends lie 15 bases apart. CDR1 and CDR2 (LGHNA, YNFKEQ) derive from the germline V gene. The CDR3 runs 14 residues from the cysteine to the phenylalanine. Only the CDR3 region is kept as DNA, spanning 42 bases read in frame from base 1. The data originate from a study of blood T cell repertoires in COVID-19 (dated by TCRdb to 2018 to 2020). Regarding the research as a whole: The collaborator samples originated in the United States, Italy and Spain and spanned the acute and convalescent phases of COVID-19. The material from the prospective study consisted of cDNA or gDNA derived from T cells, B-cell-depleted T cells, or PBMCs. The repertoires were made available in a free public database intended to serve as a resource for research on the immune response to SARS-CoV-2. Deeply sampled blood TCRbeta repertoires from subjects exposed to, actively infected with, or recovered from COVID-19 were included in the dataset. Samples came from the ongoing ImmuneRACE study (first 160 participants) plus 1,254 subjects from 6 global collaborators. Sample metadata almost always included a de-identified subject ID, COVID-19 status, age in years and sex. Where HLA class I and class II types were available, the types were taken from metadata supplied by the sample provider, not from assay-based typing.

TCRbeta CDR3 regions were amplified from genomic DNA by means of the immunoSEQ Assay, a bias-controlled multiplex PCR. Under the source paper's analysis protocol: The number of nucleated cells in each sample was estimated by amplification of reference gene primers within the assay. To quantify the absolute abundance of each unique TCRbeta CDR3 rearrangement, sequence reads were collapsed and filtered. For each sample, productive Simpson clonality was calculated as the square root of Simpson's diversity index across productive rearrangements. TCRdb provides this immuneACCESS table in a form limited to in-frame rearrangements. Some clones are lacking; in checked studies, under half of them reflect an unresolved V gene, and why the rest are absent is not known. V and J calls plus clone size are reproduced from that table; the DNA served to infer D and trimming. The sample table records roughly 190,000 clones; around 90% of these occur just once. The ten largest clones represent 20% to 25% of the sample.

The research as a whole found: The amount of clinical and demographic metadata varied by source and participant and was provided uncurated.

Each collaborating institution followed its own protocols to collect whole blood in K2EDTA tubes. For TCRbeta analysis, collaborators shipped samples as frozen whole blood, isolated PBMCs, or DNA extracted from either of those sample types. The source of this sequence is a man between 60 and 75 years old with active or convalescent COVID-19. Sequenced input: peripheral blood. The receptor chain draws on TRBV4-2 and TRBJ2-7; the D gene is unclear. The CDR3 amino acid sequence is: CASSQDIRKAGQYF. The DNA is TGTGCCAGCAGCCAAGATATACGAAAAGCTGGGCAGTACTTC.